Sequencing of this T cell receptor (beta chain) was carried out in a study of shared clonotypes between healthy human individuals. Findings and caveats of the study: Rarefaction analysis demonstrated incomplete sorted-subset sequencing notwithstanding large depth.

The data were produced by immunoSEQ multiplex PCR, yet TCRdb's version contains in-frame clones alone and is incomplete. The sample lists around 690,000 clones, 90% seen once, with less than 40% in the top ten. The V segment lost 5 bases and the J segment 6 bases; nucleotides outside the gene matches: 5. Germline CDR1 LNHDA, CDR2 SQIVND (reference sequence). The CDR3 has 13 residues. Note on this clone: What it recognizes is unknown.

The chain recombines TRBV19 with TRBJ1-1; 8 nucleotides align to TRBD1. The sequencing input was memory CD8+ T cells from PBMCs. Subset of the sample: CD45RO+ cells pooled with CCR7-negative TemRA cells. This clonotype was obtained from a man aged 18 to 30 in good health. Some clones in this sample may be carry-over from other donors' samples. CDR3 sequence reads: CASSWQGAAEAFF. The DNA for the CDR3 is TGTGCCAGTAGTTGGCAGGGGGCGGCTGAAGCTTTCTTT.